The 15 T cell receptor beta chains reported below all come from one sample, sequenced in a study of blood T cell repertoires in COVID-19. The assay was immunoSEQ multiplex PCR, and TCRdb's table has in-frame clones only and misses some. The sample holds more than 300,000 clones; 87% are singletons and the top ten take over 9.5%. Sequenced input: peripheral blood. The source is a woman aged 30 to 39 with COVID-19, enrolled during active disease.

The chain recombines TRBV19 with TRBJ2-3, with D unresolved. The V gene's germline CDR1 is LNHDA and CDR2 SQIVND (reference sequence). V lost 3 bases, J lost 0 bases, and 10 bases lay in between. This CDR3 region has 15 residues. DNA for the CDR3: TGTGCCAGTAGTATTGGGCTAACTAGCACAGATACGCAGTATTTT. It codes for CASSIGLTSTDTQYF.

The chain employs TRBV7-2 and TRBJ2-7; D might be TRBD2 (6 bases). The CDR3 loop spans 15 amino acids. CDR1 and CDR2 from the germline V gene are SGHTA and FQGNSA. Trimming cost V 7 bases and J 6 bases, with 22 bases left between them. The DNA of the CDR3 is TGTGCCAGCAACACTCCCTCCGGAGGGTCTGCCGAGCAGTACTTC. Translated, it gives CASNTPSGGSAEQYF.

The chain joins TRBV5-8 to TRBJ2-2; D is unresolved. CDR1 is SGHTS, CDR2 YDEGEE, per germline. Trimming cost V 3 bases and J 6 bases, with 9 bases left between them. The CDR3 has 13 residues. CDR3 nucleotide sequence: TGTGCCAGCAGCTATCGGAGTCCCGGGGAGCTGTTTTTT. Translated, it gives CASSYRSPGELFF.

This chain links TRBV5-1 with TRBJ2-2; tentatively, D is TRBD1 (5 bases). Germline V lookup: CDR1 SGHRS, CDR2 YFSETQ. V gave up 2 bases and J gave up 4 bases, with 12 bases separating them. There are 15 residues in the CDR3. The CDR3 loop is CASSFREFGTGELFF. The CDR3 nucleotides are TGCGCCAGCAGCTTCAGGGAATTCGGCACCGGGGAGCTGTTTTTT.

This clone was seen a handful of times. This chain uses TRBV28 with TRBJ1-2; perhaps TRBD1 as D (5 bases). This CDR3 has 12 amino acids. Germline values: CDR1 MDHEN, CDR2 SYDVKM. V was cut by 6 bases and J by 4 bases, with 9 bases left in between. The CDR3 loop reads CASSRDFYGYTF. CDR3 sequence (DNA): TGTGCCAGCAGCAGGGACTTCTATGGCTACACCTTC.

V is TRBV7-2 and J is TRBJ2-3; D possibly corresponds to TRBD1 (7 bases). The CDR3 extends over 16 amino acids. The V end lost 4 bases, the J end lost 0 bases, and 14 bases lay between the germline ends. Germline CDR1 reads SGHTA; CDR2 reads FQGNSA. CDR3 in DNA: TGTGCCAGCAGCTCGGGGGACAGTATTAGCACAGATACGCAGTATTTT. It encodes CASSSGDSISTDTQYF.

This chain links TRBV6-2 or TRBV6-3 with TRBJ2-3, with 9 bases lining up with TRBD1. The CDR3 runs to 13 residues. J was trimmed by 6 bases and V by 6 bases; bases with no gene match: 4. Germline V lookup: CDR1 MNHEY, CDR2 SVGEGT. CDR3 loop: CASSRDRVDTQYF. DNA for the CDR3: TGTGCCAGCAGCCGGGACAGGGTGGATACGCAGTATTTT.

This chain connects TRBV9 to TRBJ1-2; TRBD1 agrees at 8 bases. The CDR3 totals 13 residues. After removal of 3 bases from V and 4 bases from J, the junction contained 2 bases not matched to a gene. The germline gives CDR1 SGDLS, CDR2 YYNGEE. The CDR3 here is CASSDGTGYGYTF. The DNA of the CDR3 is TGTGCCAGCAGCGACGGGACAGGCTATGGCTACACCTTC.

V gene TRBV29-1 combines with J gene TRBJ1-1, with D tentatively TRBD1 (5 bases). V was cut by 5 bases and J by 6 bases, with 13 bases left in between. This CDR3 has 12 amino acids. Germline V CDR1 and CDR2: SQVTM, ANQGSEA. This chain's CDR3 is CSVRGPFAEAFF. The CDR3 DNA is TGCAGCGTTAGGGGCCCCTTCGCTGAAGCTTTCTTT.

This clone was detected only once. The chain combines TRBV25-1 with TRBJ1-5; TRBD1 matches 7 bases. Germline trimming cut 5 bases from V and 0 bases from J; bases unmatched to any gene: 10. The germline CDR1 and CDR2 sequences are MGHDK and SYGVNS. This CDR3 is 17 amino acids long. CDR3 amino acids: CASSSRDSQYSNQPQHF. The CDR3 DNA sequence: TGTGCCAGCAGTAGCCGGGACAGCCAGTATAGCAATCAGCCCCAGCATTTT. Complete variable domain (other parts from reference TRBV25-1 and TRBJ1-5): EADIYQTPRYLVIGTGKKITLECSQTMGHDKMYWYQQDPGMELHLIHYSYGVNSTEKGDLSSESTVSRIRTEHFPLTLESARPSHTSQYLCASSSRDSQYSNQPQHFGDGTRLSIL.

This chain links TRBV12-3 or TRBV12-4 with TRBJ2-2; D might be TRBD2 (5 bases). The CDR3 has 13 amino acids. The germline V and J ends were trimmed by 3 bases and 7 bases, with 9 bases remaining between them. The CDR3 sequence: CASSFSRGGELFF. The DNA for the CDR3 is TGTGCCAGCAGTTTTAGCCGGGGCGGGGAGCTGTTTTTT.

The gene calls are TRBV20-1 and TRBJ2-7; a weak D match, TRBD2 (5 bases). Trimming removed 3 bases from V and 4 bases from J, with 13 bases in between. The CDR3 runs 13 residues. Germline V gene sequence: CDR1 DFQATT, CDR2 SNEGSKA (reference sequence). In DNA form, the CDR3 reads TGCAGTGCTAGTCCCGGGGAACCATACGAGCAGTACTTC. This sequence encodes CSASPGEPYEQYF.

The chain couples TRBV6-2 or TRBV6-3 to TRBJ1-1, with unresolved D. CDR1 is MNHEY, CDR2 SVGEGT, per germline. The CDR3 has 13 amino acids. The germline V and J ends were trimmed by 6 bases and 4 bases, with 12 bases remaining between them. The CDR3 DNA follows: TGTGCCAGCAGCATGTACCGGGGCACTGAAGCTTTCTTT. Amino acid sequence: CASSMYRGTEAFF.

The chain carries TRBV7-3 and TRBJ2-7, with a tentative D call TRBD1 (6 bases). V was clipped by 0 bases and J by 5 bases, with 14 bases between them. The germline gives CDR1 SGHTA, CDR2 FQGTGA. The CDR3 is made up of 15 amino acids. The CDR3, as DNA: TGTGCCAGCAGCTTAACGCAAGGGGGTTTGAACGAGCAGTACTTC. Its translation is CASSLTQGGLNEQYF.

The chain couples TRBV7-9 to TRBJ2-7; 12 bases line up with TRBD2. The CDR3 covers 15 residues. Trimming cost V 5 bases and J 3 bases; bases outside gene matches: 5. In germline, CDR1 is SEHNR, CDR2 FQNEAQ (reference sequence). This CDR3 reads CASSPGTSGLYEQYF. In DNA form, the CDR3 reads TGTGCCAGCAGCCCCGGGACTAGCGGGCTCTACGAGCAGTACTTC.